The sample holds a few counts of the clone carrying this TCR beta chain. The CDR3 contains 14 residues. V lost 1 base, J lost 2 bases, and 6 bases lay in between. Germline V gives CDR1 SGHVS, CDR2 FQNEAQ. These data belong to a study of shared clonotypes between healthy human individuals. About the research overall: Every donor yielded three CD4 naive, three CD4 memory, two CD8 naive and one CD8 memory plate.

Naive CD8 populations comprised CD45RO-negative cells positively selected for CCR7, excluding terminally differentiated effector memory CD45RA+ cells. Healthy HIV-negative adults without recent acute infections or vaccinations served as donors. Some clones are missing from TCRdb's copy, which holds only in-frame ones; the method was immunoSEQ multiplex PCR. The profile shows 2 million to 2.5 million clones, about 92% of them singletons. The clonotype comes from a man younger than 30 in good health. Some clones in this sample may be carry-over from other donors' samples. The chain couples TRBV7-8 to TRBJ1-5; no clear D. The sequenced sample consisted of naive CD8+ T cells from PBMCs. CDR3 sequence reads: CASSLETGNQPQHF. In DNA, the CDR3 is TGTGCCAGCAGCTTAGAGACGGGCAATCAGCCCCAGCATTTT.